The rows below give T cell receptor beta chains drawn from one sample of a study of blood T cell repertoires in COVID-19. TCRdb keeps only in-frame clones here, not all; method: immunoSEQ multiplex PCR. The table includes 120,000 to 150,000 clones, 84% detected once. Sequencing input: PBMCs or T cells enriched from blood (not recorded which). These receptors originate from a woman between 50 and 59 years old with acute COVID-19. Each CDR3 is given with its conserved first and last residue. Each record gives: V gene, D gene, clone size, J gene, CDR3 DNA, CDR3 protein. D genes are given only for firm matches. Clone size is shown for a subset of rows, as once, few, many or a class of expanded clone.

>TRBV7-8|TRBD2|.|TRBJ2-7
TGTGCCAGCAGCGACCGGCGGGAGCGAAGCTACGAGCAGTACTTC
CASSDRRERSYEQYF
>TRBV3-1/TRBV3-2|.|once|TRBJ2-7
TGTGCCAGCAGCCAAGATTGGCAGGGCTACGAGCAGTACTTC
CASSQDWQGYEQYF
>TRBV25-1|.|.|TRBJ2-2
TGTGCCAGCAGTGGCCTGGAAGTATTAGGAGGGTACGGGGAGCTGTTTTTT
CASSGLEVLGGYGELFF
>TRBV7-2|TRBD2|.|TRBJ2-1
TGTGCCAGCAGCTTAGAACTAGCGGGAGGGTATGAGCAGTTCTTC
CASSLELAGGYEQFF
>TRBV5-4|TRBD2|.|TRBJ2-1
TGTGCCAGCAGGTCCGGGACTAGCTCTTACAATGAGCAGTTCTTC
CASRSGTSSYNEQFF
>TRBV9|.|.|TRBJ2-1
TGTGCCAGCAGCGCAGCCCAGTGGAGGGGCAATGAGCAGTTCTTC
CASSAAQWRGNEQFF
>TRBV7-3|.|few|TRBJ2-1
TGTGCCAGCAGCTCCCAGGGACACAGGTACAATGAGCAGTTCTTC
CASSSQGHRYNEQFF
>TRBV7-9|.|.|TRBJ1-5
TGTGCCAGCAGCTTAGGGACAGTGCAGCCCCAGCATTTT
CASSLGTVQPQHF
>TRBV27|TRBD2|once|TRBJ2-7
TGTGCCAGCAGTCCGTTAGCGGGAACCTCCTACGAGCAGTACTTC
CASSPLAGTSYEQYF
>TRBV4-3|.|.|TRBJ2-1
TGCGCCAGCAGCCAAGATCTTCCCGGGGAGTACAATGAGCAGTTCTTC
CASSQDLPGEYNEQFF